These 9 T cell receptor beta chains originate from one sample sequenced in a study of CD8+ T cells in alopecia areata. Treatment denoted: oral pan-JAK inhibitor, 5-10 mg twice daily. The authors extracted RNA and reverse transcribed it into cDNA as the sequencing template. Sequencing used immunoSEQ multiplex PCR; TCRdb keeps in-frame clones, though not all of them. The profile shows over 95,000 clones, approximately 55% of them singletons. The sequencing used CD4+ T cells sorted from blood, collected at week 24, from a patient treated with tofacitinib. The source is a human donor with alopecia areata.

This clone was observed a single time. DNA for the CDR3: TGTGCCACTCCCGCCGATAAGGATGATAATTCACCCCTCCACTTT. It codes for CATPADKDDNSPLHF. The gene calls are TRBV2 and TRBJ1-6; no firm D call. Trimming took 10 bases from V and 5 from J, leaving 18 bases between them. Germline V gives CDR1 SNHLY, CDR2 FYNNEI. The CDR3 runs 15 residues.

This rearrangement joins TRBV5-1 to TRBJ2-7; D not certain. Deletions cut 0 bases from V and 2 bases from J, with 9 bases between. The V gene's germline CDR1 is SGHRS and CDR2 YFSETQ. The CDR3 has 14 residues. CDR3 DNA sequence: TGCGCCAGCAGCTTGGTCAGTGAGCCCTACGAGCAGTACTTC. Its protein product is CASSLVSEPYEQYF.

The V call is TRBV30, the J call TRBJ1-2; 9 nucleotides agree with TRBD1. The V gene end was trimmed by 4 bases and the J gene end by 6 bases; junction bases not matched to a gene: 3. The germline gives CDR1 GTSNPN, CDR2 SVGIG (reference sequence). The CDR3 runs 12 residues. DNA for the CDR3: TGTGCCTGGACCCGGGACAGGGATGGCTACACCTTC. It is translated as CAWTRDRDGYTF.

This clone showed up just a few times. The rearrangement links TRBV29-1 to TRBJ2-3; D is perhaps TRBD2 (6 bases). The CDR3 spans 15 residues. Trimming left V 3 bases short and J 2 bases short, with 15 bases between. Looked up from germline, CDR1 is SQVTM and CDR2 is ANQGSEA. The CDR3 nucleotides are TGCAGCGTTGAGCGGGGTACCCTTCCCACAGATACGCAGTATTTT. Translated, it gives CSVERGTLPTDTQYF.

The DNA of the CDR3 is TGCAGCGTTATCCCCTTCGGGAGCTCTGGAAACACCATATATTTT. This gives the protein CSVIPFGSSGNTIYF. The gene calls are TRBV29-1 and TRBJ1-3; D not resolved. The V gene's germline CDR1 is SQVTM and CDR2 ANQGSEA. This CDR3 region has 15 residues. V was trimmed by 5 bases and J by 0 bases, leaving 14 bases between them.

The rearrangement joins TRBV7-9 to TRBJ2-3; D is ambiguous. The CDR3 runs 15 residues. V was cut by 0 bases and J by 0 bases, with 7 bases left in between. Germline CDR1 is SEHNR and CDR2 is FQNEAQ (reference sequence). The CDR3, as DNA: TGTGCCAGCAGCTTAGCAGGACCTAGCACAGATACGCAGTATTTT. This encodes CASSLAGPSTDTQYF.

This rearrangement joins TRBV4-1 to TRBJ1-3; tentatively, D is TRBD1 (5 bases). This CDR3 comprises 17 residues. V lost 4 bases to trimming and J lost 4 bases, with 20 bases between them. Germline V lookup: CDR1 MGHRA, CDR2 YSYEKL. DNA of the CDR3: TGCGCCAGCAGCCGGGGACCTCGTGAGGGGCCCGGAAACACCATATATTTT. Translation gives CASSRGPREGPGNTIYF.

The chain has TRBV30 and TRBJ1-2; no clear D gene. V was trimmed by 2 bases and J by 4 bases, leaving 8 bases between them. Germline lookup yields CDR1 GTSNPN and CDR2 SVGIG (reference sequence). The CDR3 is made up of 12 amino acids. The CDR3 reads CAWSPDFYGYTF. CDR3 bases: TGTGCCTGGAGTCCTGATTTCTATGGCTACACCTTC.

This clone came up once. The CDR3: CASSLAGGPTPNEQYF. The CDR3 coding sequence is TGCGCCAGCAGCTTGGCGGGGGGGCCGACTCCCAACGAGCAGTACTTC. The chain employs TRBV5-1 and TRBJ2-7, with TRBD2 identical over 8 bases. CDR1 is SGHRS and CDR2 is YFSETQ in the germline V gene. CDR3 length: 16 residues. The V segment lost 0 bases and the J segment 5 bases; nucleotides outside the gene matches: 10. Variable domain in full (rest from reference TRBV5-1 and TRBJ2-7): KAGVTQTPRYLIKTRGQQVTLSCSPISGHRSVSWYQQTPGQGLQFLFEYFSETQRNKGNFPGRFSGRQFSNSRSEMNVSTLELGDSALYLCASSLAGGPTPNEQYFGPGTRLTVT.